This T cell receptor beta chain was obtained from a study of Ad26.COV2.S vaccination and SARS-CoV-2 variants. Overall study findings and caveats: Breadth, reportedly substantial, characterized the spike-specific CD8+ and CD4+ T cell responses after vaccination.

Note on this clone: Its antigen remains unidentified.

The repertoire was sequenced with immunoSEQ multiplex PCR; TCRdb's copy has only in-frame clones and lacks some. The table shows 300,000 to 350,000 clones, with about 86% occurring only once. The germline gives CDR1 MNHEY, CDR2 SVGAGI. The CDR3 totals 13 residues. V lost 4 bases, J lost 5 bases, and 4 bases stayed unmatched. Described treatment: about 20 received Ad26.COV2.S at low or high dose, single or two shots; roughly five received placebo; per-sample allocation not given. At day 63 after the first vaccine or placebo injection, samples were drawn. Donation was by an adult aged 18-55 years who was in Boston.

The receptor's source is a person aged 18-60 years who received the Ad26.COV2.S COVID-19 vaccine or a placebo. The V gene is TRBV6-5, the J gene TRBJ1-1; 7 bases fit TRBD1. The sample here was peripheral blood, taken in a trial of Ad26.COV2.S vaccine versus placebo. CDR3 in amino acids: CASSSGRGTEAFF. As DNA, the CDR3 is TGTGCCAGCAGTTCCGGCAGGGGGACTGAAGCTTTCTTT.